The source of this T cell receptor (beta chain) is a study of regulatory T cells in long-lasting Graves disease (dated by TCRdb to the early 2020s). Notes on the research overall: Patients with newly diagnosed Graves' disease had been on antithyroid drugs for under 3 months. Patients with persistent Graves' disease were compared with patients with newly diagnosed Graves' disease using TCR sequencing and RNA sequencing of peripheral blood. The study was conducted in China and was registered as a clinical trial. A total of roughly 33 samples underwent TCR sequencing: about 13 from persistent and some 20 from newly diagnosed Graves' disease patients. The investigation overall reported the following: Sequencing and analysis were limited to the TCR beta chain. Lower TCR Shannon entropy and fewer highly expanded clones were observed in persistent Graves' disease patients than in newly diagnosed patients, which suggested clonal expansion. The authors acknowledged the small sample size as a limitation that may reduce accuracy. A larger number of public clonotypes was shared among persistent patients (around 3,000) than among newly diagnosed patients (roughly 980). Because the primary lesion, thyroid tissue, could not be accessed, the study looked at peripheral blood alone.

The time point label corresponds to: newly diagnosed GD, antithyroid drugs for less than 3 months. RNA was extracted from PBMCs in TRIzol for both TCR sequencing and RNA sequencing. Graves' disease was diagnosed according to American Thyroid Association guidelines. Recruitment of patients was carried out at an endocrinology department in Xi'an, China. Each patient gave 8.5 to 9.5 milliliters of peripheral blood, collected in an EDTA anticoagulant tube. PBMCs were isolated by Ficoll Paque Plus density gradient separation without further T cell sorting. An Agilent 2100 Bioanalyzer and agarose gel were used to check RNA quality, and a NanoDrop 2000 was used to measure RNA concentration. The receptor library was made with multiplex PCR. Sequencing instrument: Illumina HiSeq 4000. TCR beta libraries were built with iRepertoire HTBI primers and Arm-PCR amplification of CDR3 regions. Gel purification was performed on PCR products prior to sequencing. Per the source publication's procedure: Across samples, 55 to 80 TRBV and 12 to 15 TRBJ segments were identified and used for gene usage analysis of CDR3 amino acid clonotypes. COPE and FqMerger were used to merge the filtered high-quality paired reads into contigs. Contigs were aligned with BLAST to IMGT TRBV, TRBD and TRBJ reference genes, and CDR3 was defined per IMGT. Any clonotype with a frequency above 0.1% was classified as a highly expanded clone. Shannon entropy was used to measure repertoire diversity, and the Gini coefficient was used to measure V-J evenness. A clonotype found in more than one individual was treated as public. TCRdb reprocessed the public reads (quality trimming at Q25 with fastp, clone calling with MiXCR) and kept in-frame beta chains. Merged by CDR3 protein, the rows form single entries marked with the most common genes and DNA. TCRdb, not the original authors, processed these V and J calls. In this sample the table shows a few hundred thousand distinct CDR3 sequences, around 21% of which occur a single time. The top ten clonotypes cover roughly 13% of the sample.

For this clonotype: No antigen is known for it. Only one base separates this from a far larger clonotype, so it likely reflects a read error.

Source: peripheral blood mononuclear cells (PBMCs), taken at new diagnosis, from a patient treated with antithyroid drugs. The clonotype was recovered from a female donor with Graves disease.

The CDR3 region: CASSLWGGGAQAQYF. Read as DNA, the sequence is TGTGCCAGCAGTTTATGGGGAGGGGGCGCGCAGGCCCAGTACTTC. Recombination connected TRBV12-3 or TRBV12-4 to TRBJ2-5, with the D call perhaps TRBD1 or TRBD2, each one matching 7 bases. Cut back by 2 bases and 9 bases, the V and J ends lie 19 bases apart. The CDR3 goes from the cysteine to the phenylalanine over 15 residues. Only the CDR3 DNA stays, 45 bases, in frame from base 1.